This T cell receptor beta chain was captured by sequencing in a study of blood T cells in healthy people across ages. Germline values: CDR1 SGHVS, CDR2 FNYEAQ. The CDR3 covers 17 residues. Trimming pared 4 bases from V and 2 bases from J, leaving 18 bases between. The study recruited healthy Caucasian donors from Russia who were aged roughly 6 to 95. Using a J-beta primer mix together with a sample-barcoded 5' primer, a second PCR was run for about 7 to 12 cycles. Each cDNA molecule was tagged by a template-switch adaptor with 12 random nucleotides. MiXCR, applied by TCRdb to the 5' RACE reads, yields one record per CDR3 protein. The sample records around 820,000 distinct CDR3 sequences, 20% to 30% being singletons. This clonotype has just a few counts. These sequences were also reported in another study, on T cells of mothers and their children. That report notes: Both sample barcodes and 2-4 random nucleotides came from the M1S primer of the second PCR.

The rearrangement joins TRBV7-6 to TRBJ2-1; tentatively, D is TRBD1 or TRBD2 (5 bases each). Sequenced material: blood. The source of this sequence is a boy younger than 18 in good health. CDR3 region: CASSSARDGLTYNEQFF. DNA of the CDR3: TGTGCCAGCAGCTCAGCCCGGGACGGCCTAACCTACAATGAGCAGTTCTTC.